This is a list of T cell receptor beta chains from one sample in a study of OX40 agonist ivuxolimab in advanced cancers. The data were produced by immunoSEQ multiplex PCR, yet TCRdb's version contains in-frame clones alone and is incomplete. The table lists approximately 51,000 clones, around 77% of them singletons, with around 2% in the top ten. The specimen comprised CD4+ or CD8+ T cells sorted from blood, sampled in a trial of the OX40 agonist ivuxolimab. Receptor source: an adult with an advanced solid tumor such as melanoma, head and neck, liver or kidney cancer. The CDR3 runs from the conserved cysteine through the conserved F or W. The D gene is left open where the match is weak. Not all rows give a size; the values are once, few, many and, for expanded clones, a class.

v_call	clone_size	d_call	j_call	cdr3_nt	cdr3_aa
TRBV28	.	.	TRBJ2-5	TGTGCCAGCAGTGAAGGTGGAGGGGAGACCCAGTACTTC	CASSEGGGETQYF
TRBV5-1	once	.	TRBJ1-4	TGCGCCAGCAGCCCCGCGACAGAAAATGAAAAACTGTTTTTT	CASSPATENEKLFF
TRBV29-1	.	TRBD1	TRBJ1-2	TGCAGCGCCCCGGGACAGGGGAACTATGGCTACACCTTC	CSAPGQGNYGYTF
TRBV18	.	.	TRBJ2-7	TGTGCCAGCTCACTGGAGGCAGCAACCTACGAGCAGTACTTC	CASSLEAATYEQYF
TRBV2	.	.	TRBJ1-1	TGTGCCAGCAGTGTACTTCAGGGGCCTGGAGAGGCTTTCTTT	CASSVLQGPGEAFF
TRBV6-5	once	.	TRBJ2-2	TGTGCCAGCAGTTACTCTCGAGTGACCGGGGAGCTGTTTTTT	CASSYSRVTGELFF
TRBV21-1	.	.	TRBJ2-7	TGTGCCAGCAGCAAGAGGGTCCGCGGGGCCTCGCCTACCTACGAGCAGTACTTC	CASSKRVRGASPTYEQYF
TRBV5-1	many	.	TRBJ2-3	TGCGCCAGCGGGACTGTTGCACCCACAGATACGCAGTATTTT	CASGTVAPTDTQYF
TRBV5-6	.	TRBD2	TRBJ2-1	TGTGCCAGCAGCTTAGCGGGAGGAGGGTACAATGAGCAGTTCTTC	CASSLAGGGYNEQFF
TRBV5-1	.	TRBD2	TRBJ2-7	TGCGCCAGCAGCTTGCAAGCGGGAGTAGTCTACGAGCAGTACTTC	CASSLQAGVVYEQYF
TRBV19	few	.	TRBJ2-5	TGTGCCAGTAGACAGCAAGAGACCCAGTACTTC	CASRQQETQYF
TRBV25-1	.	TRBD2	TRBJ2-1	TGTGCCAGCAGTGAGGGACTAGCATCCTACAATGAGCAGTTCTTC	CASSEGLASYNEQFF
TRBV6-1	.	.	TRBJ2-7	TGTGCCAGCAGTGTTCGGGGTACGGCTTACGAGCAGTACTTC	CASSVRGTAYEQYF
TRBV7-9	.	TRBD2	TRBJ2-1	TGTGCCAGCAGCGCTATCAGCGGGAGGGCCGATGAGCAGTTCTTC	CASSAISGRADEQFF
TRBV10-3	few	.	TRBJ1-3	TGTGCCATCAGTGACAATAGGGACCGAGGAGCTGGAAACACCATATATTTT	CAISDNRDRGAGNTIYF
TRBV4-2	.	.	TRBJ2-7	TGTGCCAGCAGCACGGGACCCGGGTTGGACGAGCAGTACTTC	CASSTGPGLDEQYF
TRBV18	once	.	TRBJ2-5	TGTGCCAGCTCACCACGGGGGACGGGACAAGAGACCCAGTACTTC	CASSPRGTGQETQYF
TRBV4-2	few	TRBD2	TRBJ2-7	TGTGCCAGCAGCCAAAATAGCGGGGGCTACGAGCAGTACTTC	CASSQNSGGYEQYF
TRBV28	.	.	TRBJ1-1	TGTGCCAGCACCGGACTGGCTAAGGCCACTGAAGCTTTCTTT	CASTGLAKATEAFF
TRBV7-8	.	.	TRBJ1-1	TGTGCCAGCAGCTCCCTGGGAAGGTTCGACGCTTTCTTT	CASSSLGRFDAFF
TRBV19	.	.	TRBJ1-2	TGTGCCAGTAGTATGCTGGGGGACTATGGCTACACCTTC	CASSMLGDYGYTF
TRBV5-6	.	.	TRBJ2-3	TGTGCCAGCAGCACACGCACAGATACGCAGTATTTT	CASSTRTDTQYF
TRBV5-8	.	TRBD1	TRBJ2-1	TGTGCCAGCAGACGAAAGGGACAGGGAATAGCCGGTGAGCAGTTCTTC	CASRRKGQGIAGEQFF
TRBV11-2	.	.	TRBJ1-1	TGTGCCAGCAGCTTAGCAGGACATCGGGCTTTCTTT	CASSLAGHRAFF
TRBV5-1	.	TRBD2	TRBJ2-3	TGCGCCAGCAGCTTGGAGGGGTTTGGCGGGAGGGCAGATACGCAGTATTTT	CASSLEGFGGRADTQYF
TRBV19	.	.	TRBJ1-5	TGTGCCAGTAGTATATTGGGGGGCGGACAGCCCCAGCATTTT	CASSILGGGQPQHF
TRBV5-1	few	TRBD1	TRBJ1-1	TGCGCCAGCAGCTTTGGAGGGACAGGGGGCACTGAAGCTTTCTTT	CASSFGGTGGTEAFF
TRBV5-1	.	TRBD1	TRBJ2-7	TGCGCCAGCAGCTTGGATTTGACAGGGGGCCTTGACGAGCAGTACTTC	CASSLDLTGGLDEQYF
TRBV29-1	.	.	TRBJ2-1	TGCAGCGTTGAACCCCGACTAGGGAGCTCCTACAATGAGCAGTTCTTC	CSVEPRLGSSYNEQFF
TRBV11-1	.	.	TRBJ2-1	TGTGCCAGCAGCCCGAAAGGGACGCAAATTCACTACAATGAGCAGTTCTTC	CASSPKGTQIHYNEQFF
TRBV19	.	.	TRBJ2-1	TGTGCCAGTTCCTCTCAGCGCCTTAAAGGGAATGAGCAGTTCTTC	CASSSQRLKGNEQFF
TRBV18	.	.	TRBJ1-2	TGTGCCAGCTCACCACCAATATCCCGAGGGCCCTATGGCTACACCTTC	CASSPPISRGPYGYTF
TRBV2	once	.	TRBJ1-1	TGTGCCAGCCGGCCCAGCCCCAACACTGAAGCTTTCTTT	CASRPSPNTEAFF
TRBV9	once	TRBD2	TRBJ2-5	TGTGCCAGCAGCGTAGGAGGTAGCGGGAGTGGTAAGACCCAGTACTTC	CASSVGGSGSGKTQYF
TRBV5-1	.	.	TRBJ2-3	TGCGCCAGCAGCTTGGCCGGGGTTCTGCCTAGGGCGGATACGCAGTATTTT	CASSLAGVLPRADTQYF